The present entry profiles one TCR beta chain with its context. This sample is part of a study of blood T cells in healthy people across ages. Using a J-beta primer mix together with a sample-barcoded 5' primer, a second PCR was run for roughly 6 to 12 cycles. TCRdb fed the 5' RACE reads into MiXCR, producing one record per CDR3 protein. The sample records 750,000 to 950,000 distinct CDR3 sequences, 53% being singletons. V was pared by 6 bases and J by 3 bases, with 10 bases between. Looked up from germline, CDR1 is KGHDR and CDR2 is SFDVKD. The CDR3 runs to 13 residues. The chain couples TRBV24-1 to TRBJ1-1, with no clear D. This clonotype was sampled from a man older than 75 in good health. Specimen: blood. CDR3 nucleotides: TGTGCCACCAGTAAAGGCGGAGACACTGAAGCTTTCTTT. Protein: CATSKGGDTEAFF.